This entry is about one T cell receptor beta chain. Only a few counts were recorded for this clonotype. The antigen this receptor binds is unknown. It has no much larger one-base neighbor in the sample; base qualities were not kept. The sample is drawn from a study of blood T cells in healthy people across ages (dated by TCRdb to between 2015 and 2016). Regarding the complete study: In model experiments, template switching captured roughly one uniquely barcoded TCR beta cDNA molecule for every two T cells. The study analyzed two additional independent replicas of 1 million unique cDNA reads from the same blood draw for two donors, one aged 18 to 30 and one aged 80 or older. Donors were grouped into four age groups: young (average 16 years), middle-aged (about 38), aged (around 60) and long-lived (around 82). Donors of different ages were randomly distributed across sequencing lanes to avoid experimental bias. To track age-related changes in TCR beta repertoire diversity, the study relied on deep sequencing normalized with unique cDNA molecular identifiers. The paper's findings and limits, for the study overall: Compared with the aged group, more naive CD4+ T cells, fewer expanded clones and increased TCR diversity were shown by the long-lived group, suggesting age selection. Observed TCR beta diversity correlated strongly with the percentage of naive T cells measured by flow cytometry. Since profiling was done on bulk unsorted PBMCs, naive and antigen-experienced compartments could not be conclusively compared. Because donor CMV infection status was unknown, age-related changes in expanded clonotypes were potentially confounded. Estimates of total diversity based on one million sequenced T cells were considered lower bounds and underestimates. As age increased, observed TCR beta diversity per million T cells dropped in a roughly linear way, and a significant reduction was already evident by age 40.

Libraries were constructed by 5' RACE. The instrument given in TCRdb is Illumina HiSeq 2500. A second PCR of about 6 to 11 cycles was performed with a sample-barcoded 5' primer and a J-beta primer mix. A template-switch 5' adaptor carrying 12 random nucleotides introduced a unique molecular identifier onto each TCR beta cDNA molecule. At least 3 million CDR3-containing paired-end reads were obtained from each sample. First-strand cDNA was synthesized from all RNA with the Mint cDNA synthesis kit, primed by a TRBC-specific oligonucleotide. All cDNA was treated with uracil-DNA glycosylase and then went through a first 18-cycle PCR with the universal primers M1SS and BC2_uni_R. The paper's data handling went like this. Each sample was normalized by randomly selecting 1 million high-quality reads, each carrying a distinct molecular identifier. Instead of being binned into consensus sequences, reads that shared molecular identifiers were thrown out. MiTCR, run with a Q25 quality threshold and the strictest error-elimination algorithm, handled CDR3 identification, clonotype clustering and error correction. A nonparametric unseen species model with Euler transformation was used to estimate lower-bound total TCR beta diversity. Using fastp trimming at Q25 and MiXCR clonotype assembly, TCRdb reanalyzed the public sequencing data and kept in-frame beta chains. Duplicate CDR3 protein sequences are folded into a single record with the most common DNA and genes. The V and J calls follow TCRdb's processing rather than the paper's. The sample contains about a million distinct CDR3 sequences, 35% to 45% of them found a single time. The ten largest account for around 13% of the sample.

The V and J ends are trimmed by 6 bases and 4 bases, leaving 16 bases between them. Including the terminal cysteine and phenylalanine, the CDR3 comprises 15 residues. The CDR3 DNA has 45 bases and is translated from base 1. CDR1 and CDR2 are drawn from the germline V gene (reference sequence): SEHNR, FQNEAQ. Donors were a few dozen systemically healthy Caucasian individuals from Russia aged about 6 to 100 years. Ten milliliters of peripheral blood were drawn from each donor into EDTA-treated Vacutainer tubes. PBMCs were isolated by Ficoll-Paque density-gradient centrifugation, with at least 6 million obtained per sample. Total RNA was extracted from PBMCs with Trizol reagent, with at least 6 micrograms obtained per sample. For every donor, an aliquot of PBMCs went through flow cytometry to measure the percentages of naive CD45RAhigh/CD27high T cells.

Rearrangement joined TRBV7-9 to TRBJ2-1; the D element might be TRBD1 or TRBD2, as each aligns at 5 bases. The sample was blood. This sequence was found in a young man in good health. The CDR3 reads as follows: CASRGDDRPYNEQFF. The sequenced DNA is TGTGCCAGCAGGGGAGATGACAGACCGTACAATGAGCAGTTCTTC.